Below are 14 T cell receptor beta chains sequenced from a single sample in a study of shared clonotypes between healthy human individuals. Using immunoSEQ multiplex PCR, the repertoire was profiled, and TCRdb retains in-frame clones only, with some absent. The sample yields 300,000 or so clones, approximately 79% seen once. Input material: memory CD4+ T cells sorted from blood. As to subset: CD45RA-negative fraction. The receptor source for this set is a man aged 25-40 years in good health.

The CDR3 bases are TGTGCCAGCTCACCACCGAACCAGAATGAGCAGTTCTTC. This sequence encodes CASSPPNQNEQFF. V is TRBV18 and J is TRBJ2-1, with unresolved D. The V and J ends lost 0 bases and 7 bases respectively, with 7 bases between them. The V gene's germline CDR1 is KGHSH and CDR2 LQKENI. This CDR3 has 13 amino acids. The whole variable domain, filled in from reference TRBV18 and TRBJ2-1, reads NAGVMQNPRHLVRRRGQEARLRCSPMKGHSHVYWYRQLPEEGLKFMVYLQKENIIDESGMPKERFSAEFPKEGPSILRIQQVVRGDSAAYFCASSPPNQNEQFFGPGTRLTVL.

The J gene is TRBJ2-1, the V gene TRBV28; D remains unclear. Germline values: CDR1 MDHEN, CDR2 SYDVKM. Trimming removed 5 bases at V and 3 bases at J, with 17 bases between. This CDR3 comprises 16 residues. DNA of the CDR3: TGTGCCAGCAGTACTCCATCCGCCCATAACTACAATGAGCAGTTCTTC. Its translation is CASSTPSAHNYNEQFF.

The chain is built from TRBV29-1 and TRBJ1-1, with TRBD1 identical over 8 bases. CDR3 length: 13 amino acids. From germline, CDR1 is SQVTM and CDR2 ANQGSEA. Trimming removed 8 bases from V and 0 bases from J; junction bases left unmatched: 5. CDR3 amino acids: CSYRTGMNTEAFF. The CDR3 nucleotides are TGCAGCTATCGGACAGGGATGAACACTGAAGCTTTCTTT.

A note on this clone: Relative to the germline gene, one junction end is altered; a read error may explain this. Other DNA sequences from this sample encode an identical CDR3 as well. The rearrangement links TRBV7-8 to TRBJ2-2, with D possibly being TRBD2 (7 bases). Germline V gene sequence: CDR1 SGHVS, CDR2 FQNEAQ. This CDR3 is 15 amino acids long. In DNA, the CDR3 is TGTGCCAGCAGCTTGAGTCGGACAGTCAGCGGGGAGTTGTTTTTT. Encoded protein: CASSLSRTVSGELFF.

This clone was seen only once. The same CDR3 can be traced to other DNA sequences in this sample. This sequence joins TRBV5-1 and TRBJ2-1, with 11 bases matching TRBD2. This CDR3 has 15 amino acids. V shed 3 bases, J shed 3 bases, and the junction held 2 bases outside the gene matches. Per the germline V gene, CDR1 is SGHRS and CDR2 is YFSETQ. The DNA for the CDR3 is TGCGCCAGCAGCTCCCTAGCGGGAGGCTACAATGAGCAGTTCTTC. Translated, it gives CASSSLAGGYNEQFF.

In this sample, this clone turned up a few times. Germline and junction disagree at one end, which may indicate a read error. The chain recombines TRBV14 with TRBJ2-7; TRBD2 might be the D (5 bases). Per germline, CDR1 SGHDN and CDR2 FVKESK. The CDR3 is 14 residues long. CDR3 loop: CASNQAGRDYEQYF. As DNA, the CDR3 is TGTGCCAGCAACCAAGCCGGTCGGGACTACGAGCAGTACTTC.

CDR3 in amino acids: CASSEGVGTEKSNYGYTF. The CDR3 DNA sequence: TGTGCCAGCAGTGAGGGGGTCGGGACAGAGAAGTCTAACTATGGCTACACCTTC. The V call is TRBV25-1, the J call TRBJ1-2, with 7 bases matching TRBD1. This CDR3 has 18 amino acids. From germline, CDR1 is MGHDK and CDR2 SYGVNS. Unmatched junction bases numbered 13, after V lost 3 bases and J lost 0 bases.

For this clone: The same CDR3 can be traced to other DNA sequences in this sample. The V gene is TRBV28, the J gene TRBJ2-2; tentative D call: TRBD2 (6 bases). V lost 4 bases and J lost 4, with 7 bases in between. CDR3 length: 13 residues. Per germline, CDR1 MDHEN and CDR2 SYDVKM. The CDR3 DNA sequence: TGTGCCAGCAGTTCGGGACTCACCGGGGAGCTGTTTTTT. Its protein product is CASSSGLTGELFF.

This clone was counted ten times or more. The V call is TRBV4-2, the J call TRBJ2-4, with D perhaps TRBD1 or TRBD2 (5 bases each). Trimming removed 0 bases from V and 7 bases from J, with 13 bases in between. The CDR3 runs 15 residues. Germline loops: CDR1 LGHNA, CDR2 YNFKEQ. CDR3: CASSQDWDGDNIQYF. CDR3 bases: TGTGCCAGCAGCCAAGATTGGGACGGGGATAACATTCAGTACTTC.

Turning to this clone: A junction boundary mismatches the germline segment, possibly from a read error. V usage is TRBV7-2 and J usage is TRBJ1-1; TRBD1 aligns across 10 bases. CDR3 size: 14 residues. In germline, CDR1 is SGHTA, CDR2 FQGNSA. The CDR3 loop reads CASSAPGQGTGAFF. The CDR3 bases are TGTGCCAGCAGCGCACCGGGACAGGGGACTGGAGCTTTCTTT.

About this clone itself: The sample carries other DNA sequences with the same CDR3. The chain couples TRBV15 to TRBJ2-7, with 7 bases lining up with TRBD2. Per the germline V gene, CDR1 is LNHNV and CDR2 is YYDKDF (reference sequence). This CDR3 contains 12 residues. The J segment lost 4 bases and the V segment lost 5 bases, leaving 2 bases of the junction unmatched. Here the CDR3 DNA reads TGTGCCACCAGCCGGGACTATTACGAGCAGTACTTC. Translated: CATSRDYYEQYF.

The gene calls are TRBV4-1 and TRBJ1-3; weak D call: TRBD1 (6 bases). This CDR3 comprises 16 residues. V was shortened by 6 bases and J by 0 bases, with 15 bases between the two germline ends. Germline V gene sequence: CDR1 MGHRA, CDR2 YSYEKL. In DNA form, the CDR3 reads TGCGCCAGCAGTCACCCGACAGGTCGCTCTGGAAACACCATATATTTT. This gives the protein CASSHPTGRSGNTIYF.

This clone was observed a handful of times. The chain carries TRBV10-3 and TRBJ2-7; D unclear. Germline values: CDR1 ENHRY, CDR2 SYGVKD. Between the trimmed V and J ends, which lost 3 bases and 4 bases, there was a span of 4 bases. There are 11 residues in the CDR3. CDR3: CAISDMYEQYF. The CDR3 DNA is TGTGCCATCAGTGACATGTACGAGCAGTACTTC.

The chain couples TRBV27 to TRBJ1-5; unclear D gene. Per germline, CDR1 MNHEY and CDR2 SMNVEV (reference sequence). CDR3 length equals 13 residues. V was clipped by 6 bases and J by 7 bases, with 13 bases between them. CDR3 residues: CASRMGGNQPQHF. In DNA form, the CDR3 reads TGTGCCAGCAGGATGGGAGGGAACCAGCCCCAGCATTTT.